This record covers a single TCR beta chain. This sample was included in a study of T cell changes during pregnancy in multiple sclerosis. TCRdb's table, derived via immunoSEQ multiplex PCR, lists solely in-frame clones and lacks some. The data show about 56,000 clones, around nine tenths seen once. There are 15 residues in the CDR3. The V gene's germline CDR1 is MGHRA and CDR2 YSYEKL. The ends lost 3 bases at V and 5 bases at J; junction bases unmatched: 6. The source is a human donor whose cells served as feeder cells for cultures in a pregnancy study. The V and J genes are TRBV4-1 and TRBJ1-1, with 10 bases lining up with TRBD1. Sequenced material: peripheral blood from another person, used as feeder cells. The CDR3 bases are TGCGCCAGCAGCCACGTCGGACAGGGGGTGACTGAAGCTTTCTTT. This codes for CASSHVGQGVTEAFF.